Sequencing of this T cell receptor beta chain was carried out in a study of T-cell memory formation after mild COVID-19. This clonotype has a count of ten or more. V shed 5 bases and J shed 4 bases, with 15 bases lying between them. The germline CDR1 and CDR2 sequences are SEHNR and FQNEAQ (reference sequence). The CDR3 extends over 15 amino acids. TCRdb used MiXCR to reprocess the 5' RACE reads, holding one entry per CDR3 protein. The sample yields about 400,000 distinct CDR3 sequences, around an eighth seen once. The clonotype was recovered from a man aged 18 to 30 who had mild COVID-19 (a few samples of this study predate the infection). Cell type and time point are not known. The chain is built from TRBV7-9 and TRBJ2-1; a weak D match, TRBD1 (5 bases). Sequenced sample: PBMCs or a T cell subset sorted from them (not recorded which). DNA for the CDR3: TGTGCCAGCAGCCCCCGACTTGGGGCTTACAATGAGCAGTTCTTC. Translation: CASSPRLGAYNEQFF.